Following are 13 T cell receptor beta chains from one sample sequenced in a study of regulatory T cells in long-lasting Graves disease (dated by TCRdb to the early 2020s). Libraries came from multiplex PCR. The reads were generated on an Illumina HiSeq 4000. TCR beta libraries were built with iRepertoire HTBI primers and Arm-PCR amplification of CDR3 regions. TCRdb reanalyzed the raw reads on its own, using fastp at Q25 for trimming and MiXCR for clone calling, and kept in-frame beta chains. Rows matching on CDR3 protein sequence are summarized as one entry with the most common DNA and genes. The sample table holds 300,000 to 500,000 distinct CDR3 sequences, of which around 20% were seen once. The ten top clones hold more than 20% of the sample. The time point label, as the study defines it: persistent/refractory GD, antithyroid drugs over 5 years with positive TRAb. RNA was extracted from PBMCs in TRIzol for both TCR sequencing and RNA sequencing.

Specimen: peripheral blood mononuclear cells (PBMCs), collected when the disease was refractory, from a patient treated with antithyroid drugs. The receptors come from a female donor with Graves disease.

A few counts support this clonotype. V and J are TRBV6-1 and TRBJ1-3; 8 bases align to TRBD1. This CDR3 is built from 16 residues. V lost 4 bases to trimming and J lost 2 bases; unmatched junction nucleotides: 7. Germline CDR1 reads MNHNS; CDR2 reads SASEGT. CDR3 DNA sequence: TGTGCCAGCAGTGCGGGCCTGACAGGGGCTGGAAACACCATATATTTT. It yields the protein CASSAGLTGAGNTIYF.

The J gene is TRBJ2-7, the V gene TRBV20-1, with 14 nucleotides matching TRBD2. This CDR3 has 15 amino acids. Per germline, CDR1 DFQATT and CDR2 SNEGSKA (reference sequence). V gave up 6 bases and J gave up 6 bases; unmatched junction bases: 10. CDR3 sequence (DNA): TGCAGTGCCCCGGGACTAGCGGGAGTTCCGGGCGAGCAGTACTTC. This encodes CSAPGLAGVPGEQYF.

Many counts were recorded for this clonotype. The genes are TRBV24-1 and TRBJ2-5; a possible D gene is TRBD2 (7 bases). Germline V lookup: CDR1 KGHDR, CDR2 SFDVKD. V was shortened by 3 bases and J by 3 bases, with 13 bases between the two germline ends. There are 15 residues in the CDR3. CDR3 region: CATSDLGGAKETQYF. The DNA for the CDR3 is TGTGCCACCAGTGATCTAGGGGGGGCGAAAGAGACCCAGTACTTC.

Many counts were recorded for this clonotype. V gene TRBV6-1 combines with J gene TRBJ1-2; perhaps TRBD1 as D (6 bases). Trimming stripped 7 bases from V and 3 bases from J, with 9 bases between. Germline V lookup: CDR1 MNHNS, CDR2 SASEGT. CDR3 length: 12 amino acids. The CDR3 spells CASTGQYYGYTF. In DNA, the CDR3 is TGTGCCAGCACTGGACAGTACTATGGCTACACCTTC.

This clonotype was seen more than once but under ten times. The CDR3 loop is CASSEIRETQYF. Here the CDR3 DNA reads TGTGCCAGCAGTGAAATCAGGGAGACCCAGTACTTC. The chain employs TRBV6-1 and TRBJ2-5; D is unresolved. V shed 2 bases and J shed 5 bases, with 6 bases lying between them. CDR1 and CDR2 (germline): MNHNS, SASEGT. This CDR3 region has 12 residues.

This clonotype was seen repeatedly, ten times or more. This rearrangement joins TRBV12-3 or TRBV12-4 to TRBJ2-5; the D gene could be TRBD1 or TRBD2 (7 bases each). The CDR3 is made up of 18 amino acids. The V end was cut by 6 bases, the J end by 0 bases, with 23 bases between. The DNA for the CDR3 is TGTGCCAGCAGCAACCTAGGGGGCAGCGGGACAGACCAAGAGACCCAGTACTTC. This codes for CASSNLGGSGTDQETQYF.

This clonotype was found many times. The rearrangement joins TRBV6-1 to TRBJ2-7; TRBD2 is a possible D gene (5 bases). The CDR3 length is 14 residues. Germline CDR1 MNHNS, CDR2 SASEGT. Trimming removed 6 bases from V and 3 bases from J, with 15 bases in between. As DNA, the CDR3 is TGTGCCAGCAGCCTAGGGCGGGCCAGCTACGAGCAGTACTTC. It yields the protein CASSLGRASYEQYF.

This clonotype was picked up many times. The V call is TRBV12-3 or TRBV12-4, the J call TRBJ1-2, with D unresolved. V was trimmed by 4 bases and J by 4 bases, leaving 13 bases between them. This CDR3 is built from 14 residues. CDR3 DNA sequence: TGTGCCAGCAGTTCCCGGACCGAAACCTATGGCTACACCTTC. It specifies CASSSRTETYGYTF.

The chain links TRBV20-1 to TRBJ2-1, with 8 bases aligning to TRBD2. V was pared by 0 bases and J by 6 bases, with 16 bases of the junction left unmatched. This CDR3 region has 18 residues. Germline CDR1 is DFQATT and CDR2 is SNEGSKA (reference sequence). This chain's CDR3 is CSARDPRSRTSYSNEQFF. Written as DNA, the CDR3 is TGCAGTGCTAGAGATCCTAGATCTCGGACTAGCTATTCCAATGAGCAGTTCTTC.

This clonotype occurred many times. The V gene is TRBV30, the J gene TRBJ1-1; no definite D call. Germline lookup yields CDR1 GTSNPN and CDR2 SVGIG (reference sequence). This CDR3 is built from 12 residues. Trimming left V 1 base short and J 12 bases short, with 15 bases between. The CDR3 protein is CAWSGADVSPFF. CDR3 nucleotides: TGTGCCTGGAGTGGGGCAGACGTTTCGCCTTTCTTT.

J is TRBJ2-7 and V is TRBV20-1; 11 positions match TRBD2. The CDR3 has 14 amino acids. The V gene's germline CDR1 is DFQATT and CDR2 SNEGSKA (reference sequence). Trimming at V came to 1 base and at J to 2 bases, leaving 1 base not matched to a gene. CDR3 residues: CSARGGLAAYEQYF. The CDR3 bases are TGCAGTGCTAGAGGGGGACTAGCGGCCTACGAGCAGTACTTC.

The CDR3 DNA sequence: TGTGCCAGCCTCGCTGGGGACAGACTTAATTCCTACGAGCAGTACTTC. Encoded protein: CASLAGDRLNSYEQYF. V and J are TRBV6-1 and TRBJ2-7; 7 nucleotides align to TRBD1. This CDR3 contains 16 residues. Germline trimming cut 8 bases from V and 1 base from J; bases unmatched to any gene: 14. Per germline, CDR1 MNHNS and CDR2 SASEGT.

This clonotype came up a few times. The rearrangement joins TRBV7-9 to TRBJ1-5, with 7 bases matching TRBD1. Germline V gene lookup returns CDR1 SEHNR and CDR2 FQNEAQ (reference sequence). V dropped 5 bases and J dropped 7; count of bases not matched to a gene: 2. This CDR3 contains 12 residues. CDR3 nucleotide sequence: TGTGCCAGCAGCGCAGGGGGACAGCCCCAGCATTTT. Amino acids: CASSAGGQPQHF.